This paragraph covers one T cell receptor (beta chain) sequence. Its antigen is undetermined. The source of the sample is a study of radiation and T cells in renal cell carcinoma. Study background: Nephrectomy followed 15 Gy stereotactic body radiation by 4 weeks. Study conclusions and caveats: Top tumor clonotypes rose in blood 2 weeks post-radiation, then contracted.

Sequencing was performed with immunoSEQ multiplex PCR; in TCRdb, only in-frame clones are kept and a portion is missing. This sample has some 120,000 clones; 88% occur once, and the top ten carry nearly 6%. Time point indicated: blood 2 weeks post-SBRT. Treatment: 15 Gy SBRT to primary tumor, nephrectomy 4 weeks later. The receptor comes from a woman in her 70s with renal cell carcinoma. The specimen was blood, collected from a patient whose treatment included radiotherapy and nephrectomy.

The CDR3 coding sequence is TGCGCCAGCACCGAGGGGGCGGTGAACACTGAAGCTTTCTTT. This translates into CASTEGAVNTEAFF. The rearrangement joins TRBV5-1 to TRBJ1-1, with 7 bases aligning to TRBD1. J gave up 0 bases and V 6 bases, and 5 bases lay outside the gene matches. The CDR3 contains 14 residues. Germline CDR1 SGHRS, CDR2 YFSETQ.